This entry describes one T cell receptor (beta chain). Trimming removed 1 base from V and 5 bases from J; junction bases left unmatched: 5. The CDR3 extends over 15 amino acids. Germline V lookup: CDR1 SEHNR, CDR2 FQNEAQ (reference sequence). MiXCR was run by TCRdb on the 5' RACE reads, yielding one entry per CDR3 protein. This table has tens of thousands of distinct CDR3 sequences, just under 30% appearing once. The receptor was derived from a female donor with breast cancer. The chain recombines TRBV7-9 with TRBJ1-2, with TRBD1 matching over 9 bases. The sequenced sample consisted of memory CD4+ T cells sorted from a lymph node. Subset: memory CD4+ T cells, CD4+CD45RO+CD25-. The CDR3 region has the DNA TGTGCCAGCAGCTTAGAAGGACAGGGGCTATATGGCTACACCTTC. This codes for CASSLEGQGLYGYTF.